This is a list of T cell receptor beta chains from one sample in a study of blood T cell repertoires in COVID-19. Profiling relied on immunoSEQ multiplex PCR, and the TCRdb table lists in-frame clones only, not all of them. The sample yields under 130,000 clones, about 91% seen once. The source material was peripheral blood. These TCRs come from a human donor in a cohort sampled during active COVID-19. Both conserved end residues are part of each CDR3. D genes are given only for firm matches. Clone size appears in some rows only: once, few, many, or a class for an expanded clone.

d_call	v_call	clone_size	j_call	cdr3_nt	cdr3_aa
TRBD2	TRBV7-9	few	TRBJ2-1	TGTGCCAGCAGCACCGAGGGTGGCGGGAGAAATGAGCAGTTCTTC	CASSTEGGGRNEQFF
.	TRBV7-9	once	TRBJ1-1	TGTGCCAGCAGCTTAGTGCCGCCGGACAGTGAAGCTTTCTTT	CASSLVPPDSEAFF
TRBD2	TRBV11-2	.	TRBJ2-5	TGTGCCAGCAGCGAAGGGGCGGGAGGGTTGGAGACCCAGTACTTC	CASSEGAGGLETQYF
.	TRBV5-1	.	TRBJ2-6	TGCGCCAGCAGCTTGCTACAAGGGGCTACCTCTGGGGCCAACGTCCTGACTTTC	CASSLLQGATSGANVLTF
TRBD2	TRBV6-2/TRBV6-3	.	TRBJ2-2	TGTGCCAGCAGTTACTCAGGACTAGCGGGGGAGCTGTTTTTT	CASSYSGLAGELFF
TRBD1	TRBV29-1	.	TRBJ2-5	TGCAGCGCCCACGCAGGGGGACAAGAGACCCAGTACTTC	CSAHAGGQETQYF
.	TRBV11-1	.	TRBJ1-1	TGTGCCAGCAGCCATGGAGCCCCGGGTCGCGCTGAAGCTTTCTTT	CASSHGAPGRAEAFF
TRBD2	TRBV28	.	TRBJ2-1	TGTGCCGGCGGGACTAGCGGGATCAATGAGCAGTTCTTC	CAGGTSGINEQFF
.	TRBV5-6	.	TRBJ1-1	TGTGCCAGCAGCTTCTTGGAGTTGGAAGGGGGCACTGAAGCTTTCTTT	CASSFLELEGGTEAFF
.	TRBV4-1	.	TRBJ1-4	TGCGCCAGCAGCCATGGGGGACTGCGGGGAACTAATGAAAAACTGTTTTTT	CASSHGGLRGTNEKLFF
.	TRBV30	.	TRBJ1-3	TGTGCCTGGGACTTCGGGGGGTCAGGAAACACCATATATTTT	CAWDFGGSGNTIYF
.	TRBV11-2	.	TRBJ2-3	TGTGCCAGCAATCACCGGTCCCCAGATACGCAGTATTTT	CASNHRSPDTQYF
TRBD1	TRBV10-2	.	TRBJ2-6	TGCGCCAGCAGTGAGAACACAGGGGCTGGGGCCAACGTCCTGACTTTC	CASSENTGAGANVLTF
.	TRBV7-9	.	TRBJ1-2	TGTGCCAGCAGCTCGTCCAGGGGCGGCTACACCTTC	CASSSSRGGYTF
.	TRBV19	.	TRBJ1-5	TGTGCCAGTACCTATGGGGGAACAGGGAGCAATCAGCCCCAGCATTTT	CASTYGGTGSNQPQHF
.	TRBV29-1	.	TRBJ1-5	TGCAGCGTTCTAGGACAAAAAAATCAGCCCCAGCATTTT	CSVLGQKNQPQHF
.	TRBV30	.	TRBJ1-5	TGTGCCTGGAGTAGTGGAAGGCAGGCTTTATTCAGCAATCAGCCCCAGCATTTT	CAWSSGRQALFSNQPQHF
TRBD1	TRBV2	.	TRBJ2-1	TGTGCCAGCAGTGAAGGGACAGGGGGAAATGAGCAGTTCTTC	CASSEGTGGNEQFF
TRBD1	TRBV5-1	.	TRBJ1-2	TGCGCCAGCAGCTTCGGGGACAGGGTGATCGCGGGGGGCTACACCTTC	CASSFGDRVIAGGYTF
TRBD2	TRBV9	.	TRBJ2-7	TGTGCCAGCAGCGTAGTAGCGGGAAGCTCCTACGAGCAGTACTTC	CASSVVAGSSYEQYF
.	TRBV11-2	.	TRBJ1-1	TGTGCCAGCAGCCCGATTGCGGGGACTGAAGCTTTCTTT	CASSPIAGTEAFF
TRBD1	TRBV7-9	.	TRBJ2-7	TGTGCCAGCAGCCTAGCCGGACAGGGGGCCGAGCAGTACTTC	CASSLAGQGAEQYF
.	TRBV7-2	.	TRBJ1-2	TGTGCCAGCAGCTTAGAGATAATGGCAGTTGCTAACTATGGCTACACCTTC	CASSLEIMAVANYGYTF
.	TRBV7-2	once	TRBJ2-3	TGTGCCAGCAGCTTAGGGCTAGCCACAGATACGCAGTATTTT	CASSLGLATDTQYF
.	TRBV12-3/TRBV12-4	many	TRBJ2-2	TGTGCCAGCACCTTCCAGGCTCCCGGGGAGCTGTTTTTT	CASTFQAPGELFF
.	TRBV6-5	.	TRBJ1-2	TGTGCCAGCAGTCTACCGACAGGAGTTTTTGGCTACACCTTC	CASSLPTGVFGYTF
TRBD1	TRBV6-5	.	TRBJ2-2	TGTGCCAGCAGTTATAACAGGGGATGGTCCACCGGGGAGCTGTTTTTT	CASSYNRGWSTGELFF
.	TRBV19	once	TRBJ2-3	TGTGCCAGTAGTATGGCTAGCGGCACAGATACGCAGTATTTT	CASSMASGTDTQYF
.	TRBV14	.	TRBJ1-1	TGTGCCAGCAGCCAAGACAGGGACACTGAAGCTTTCTTT	CASSQDRDTEAFF
TRBD1	TRBV30	.	TRBJ2-2	TGTGCCTGGAGTAGGGGGCAAAACACCGGGGAGCTGTTTTTT	CAWSRGQNTGELFF
.	TRBV7-8	.	TRBJ2-2	TGTGCCAGCAGCTTAGGTGGGGGCGCGAGCACCGGGGAGCTGTTTTTT	CASSLGGGASTGELFF
TRBD2	TRBV28	.	TRBJ2-1	TGTGCCAGCCAGAGTAGCGGGGGGGCCGTCTACAATGAGCAGTTCTTC	CASQSSGGAVYNEQFF
.	TRBV6-5	.	TRBJ2-3	TGTGCCAGCCGATTGAGGGGCACAGATACGCAGTATTTT	CASRLRGTDTQYF
.	TRBV27	.	TRBJ1-4	TGTGCCAGCATGCCCAACAGCTATGCAACTAATGAAAAACTGTTTTTT	CASMPNSYATNEKLFF
.	TRBV19	.	TRBJ1-5	TGTGCCAGTAGTAGTATAGGGAGGCTTCTACGGCCCCAGCATTTT	CASSSIGRLLRPQHF
.	TRBV28	.	TRBJ1-2	TGTGCCAGCAGTTCCCCGGGACAACTTGTTCCCAACTATGGCTACACCTTC	CASSSPGQLVPNYGYTF
.	TRBV11-2	.	TRBJ2-7	TGTGCCAGCAGCTTAGGCCGCAGATCCTACGAGCAGTACTTC	CASSLGRRSYEQYF
.	TRBV28	.	TRBJ2-5	TGTGCCAGCAGTTTATTAGTGGAGACCCAGTACTTC	CASSLLVETQYF
.	TRBV7-2	.	TRBJ2-1	TGTGCCACGCGGCGACAGTTCAATGAGCAGTTCTTC	CATRRQFNEQFF
TRBD1	TRBV11-3	.	TRBJ2-1	TGTGCCAGCAGCCAAACCCTGGGACAGGGAAACGATGAGCAGTTCTTC	CASSQTLGQGNDEQFF
TRBD1	TRBV20-1	.	TRBJ1-4	TGCATTGGGACAGTTAATGAAAAACTGTTTTTT	CIGTVNEKLFF
.	TRBV6-2/TRBV6-3	few	TRBJ2-1	TGTGCCAGCAGTTATGGCGGGTACAATGAGCAGTTCTTC	CASSYGGYNEQFF
TRBD2	TRBV13	.	TRBJ2-1	TGTGCCAGCAGCTTACAGCATAGCGGGATCTCCTACAATGAGCAGTTCTTC	CASSLQHSGISYNEQFF
.	TRBV6-5	.	TRBJ1-3	TGTGCCAGCAGTTACTCAGTGACAATTGGAAACACCATATATTTT	CASSYSVTIGNTIYF
TRBD2	TRBV7-3	.	TRBJ2-3	TGTGCCAGCAGCTCGGTAGCGGGGGAGACAGATACGCAGTATTTT	CASSSVAGETDTQYF
TRBD2	TRBV28	.	TRBJ2-3	TGTGCCAGCAGCCCGGGACTAGCGGGTTTTAAGGATACGCAGTATTTT	CASSPGLAGFKDTQYF